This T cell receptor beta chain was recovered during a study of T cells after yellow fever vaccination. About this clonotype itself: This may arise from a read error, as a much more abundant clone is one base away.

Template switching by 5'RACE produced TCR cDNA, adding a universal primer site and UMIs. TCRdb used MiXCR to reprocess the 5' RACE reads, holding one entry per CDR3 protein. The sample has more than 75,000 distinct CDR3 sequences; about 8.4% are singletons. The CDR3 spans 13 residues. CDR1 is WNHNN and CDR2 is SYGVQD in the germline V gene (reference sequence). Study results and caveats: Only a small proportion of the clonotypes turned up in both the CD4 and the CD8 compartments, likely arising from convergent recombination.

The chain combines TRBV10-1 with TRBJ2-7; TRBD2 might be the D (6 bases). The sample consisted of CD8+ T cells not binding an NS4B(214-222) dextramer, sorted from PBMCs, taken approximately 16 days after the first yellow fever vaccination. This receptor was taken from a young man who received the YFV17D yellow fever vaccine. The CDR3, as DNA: TGCTCCAGCAGTGCGACTAGTTCCCACGAGCAGTACTTC. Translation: CSSSATSSHEQYF.